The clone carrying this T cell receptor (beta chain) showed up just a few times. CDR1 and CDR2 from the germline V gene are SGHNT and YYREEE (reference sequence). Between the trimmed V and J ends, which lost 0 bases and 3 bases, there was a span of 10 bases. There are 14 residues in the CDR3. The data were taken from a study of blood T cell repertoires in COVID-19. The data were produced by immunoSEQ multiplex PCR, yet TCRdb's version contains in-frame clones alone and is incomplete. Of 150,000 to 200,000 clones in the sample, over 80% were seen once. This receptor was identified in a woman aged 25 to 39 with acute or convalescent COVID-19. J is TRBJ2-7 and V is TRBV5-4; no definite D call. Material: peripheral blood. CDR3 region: CASSLAGGYYEQYF. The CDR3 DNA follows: TGTGCCAGCAGCTTGGCTGGCGGCTACTACGAGCAGTACTTC.